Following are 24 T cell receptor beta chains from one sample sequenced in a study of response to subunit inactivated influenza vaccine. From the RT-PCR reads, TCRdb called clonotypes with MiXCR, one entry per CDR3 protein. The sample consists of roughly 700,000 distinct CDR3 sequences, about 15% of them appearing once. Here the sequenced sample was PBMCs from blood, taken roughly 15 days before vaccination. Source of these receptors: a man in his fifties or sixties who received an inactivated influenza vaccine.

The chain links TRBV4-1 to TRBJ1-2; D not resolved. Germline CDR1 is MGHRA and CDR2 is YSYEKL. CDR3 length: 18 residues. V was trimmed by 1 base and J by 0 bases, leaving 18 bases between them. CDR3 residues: CASSQVSGRLSPNYGYTF. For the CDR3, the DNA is TGCGCCAGCAGCCAAGTATCCGGAAGGCTGTCTCCTAACTATGGCTACACCTTC.

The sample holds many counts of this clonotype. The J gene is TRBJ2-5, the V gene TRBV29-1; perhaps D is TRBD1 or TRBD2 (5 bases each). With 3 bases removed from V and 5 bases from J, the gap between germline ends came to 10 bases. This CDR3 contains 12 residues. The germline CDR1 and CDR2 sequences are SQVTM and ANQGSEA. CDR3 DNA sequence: TGCAGCGTTGAGAAAGGGGAGGAGACCCAGTACTTC. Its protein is CSVEKGEETQYF.

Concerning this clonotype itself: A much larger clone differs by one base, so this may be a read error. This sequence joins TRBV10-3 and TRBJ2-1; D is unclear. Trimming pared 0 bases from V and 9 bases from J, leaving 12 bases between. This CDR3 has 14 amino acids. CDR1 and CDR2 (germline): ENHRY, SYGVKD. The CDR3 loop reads CAISESRAPGEQFF. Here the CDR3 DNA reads TGTGCCATCAGTGAGTCGAGAGCGCCTGGTGAGCAGTTCTTC.

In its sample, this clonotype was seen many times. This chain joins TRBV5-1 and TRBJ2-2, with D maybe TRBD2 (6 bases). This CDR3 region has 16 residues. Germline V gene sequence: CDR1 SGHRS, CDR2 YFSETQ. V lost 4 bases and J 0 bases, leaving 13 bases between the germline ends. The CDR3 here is CASSPSGLTNTGELFF. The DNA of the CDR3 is TGCGCCAGCAGCCCGTCCGGACTAACGAACACCGGGGAGCTGTTTTTT.

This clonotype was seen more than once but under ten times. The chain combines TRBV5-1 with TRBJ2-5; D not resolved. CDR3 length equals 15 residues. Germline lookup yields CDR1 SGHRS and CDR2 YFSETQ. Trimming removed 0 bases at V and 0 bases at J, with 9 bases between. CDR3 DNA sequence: TGCGCCAGCAGCTTGGTCTTGGCAGACCAAGAGACCCAGTACTTC. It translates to CASSLVLADQETQYF. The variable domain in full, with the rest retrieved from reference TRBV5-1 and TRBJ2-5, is KAGVTQTPRYLIKTRGQQVTLSCSPISGHRSVSWYQQTPGQGLQFLFEYFSETQRNKGNFPGRFSGRQFSNSRSEMNVSTLELGDSALYLCASSLVLADQETQYFGPGTRLLVL.

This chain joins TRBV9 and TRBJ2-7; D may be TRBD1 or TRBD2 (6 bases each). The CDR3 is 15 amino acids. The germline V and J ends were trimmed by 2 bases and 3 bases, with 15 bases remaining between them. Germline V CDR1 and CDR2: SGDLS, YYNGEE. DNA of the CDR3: TGTGCCAGCAGCGTTGGGGGGCGCGATCTCTACGAGCAGTACTTC. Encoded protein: CASSVGGRDLYEQYF.

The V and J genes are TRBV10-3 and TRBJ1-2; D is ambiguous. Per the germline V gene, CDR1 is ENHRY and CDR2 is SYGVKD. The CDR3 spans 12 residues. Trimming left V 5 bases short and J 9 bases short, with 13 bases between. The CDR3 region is CAISTDRRSYTF. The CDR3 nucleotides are TGTGCCATCAGTACAGACCGCCGTAGCTACACCTTC.

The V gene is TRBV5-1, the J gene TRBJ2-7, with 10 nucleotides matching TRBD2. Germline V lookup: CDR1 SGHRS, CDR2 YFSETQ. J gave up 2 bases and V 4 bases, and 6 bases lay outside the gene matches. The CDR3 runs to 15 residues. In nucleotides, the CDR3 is TGCGCCAGCAGCATAACTAGCGGGGTGGCCTACGAGCAGTACTTC. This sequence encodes CASSITSGVAYEQYF.

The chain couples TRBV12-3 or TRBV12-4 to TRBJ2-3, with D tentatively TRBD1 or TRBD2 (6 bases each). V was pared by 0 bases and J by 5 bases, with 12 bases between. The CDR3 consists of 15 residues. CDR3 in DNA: TGTGCCAGCAGTTTAGCGGGGGGCGTCGGAGATACGCAGTATTTT. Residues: CASSLAGGVGDTQYF.

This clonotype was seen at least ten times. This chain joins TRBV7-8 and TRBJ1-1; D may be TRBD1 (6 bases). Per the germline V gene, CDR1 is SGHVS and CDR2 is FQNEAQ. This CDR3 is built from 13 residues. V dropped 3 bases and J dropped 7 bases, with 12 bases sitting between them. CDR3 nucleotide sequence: TGTGCCAGCAGCTTGCGGGGGGCCTTTGAAGCTTTCTTT. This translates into CASSLRGAFEAFF.

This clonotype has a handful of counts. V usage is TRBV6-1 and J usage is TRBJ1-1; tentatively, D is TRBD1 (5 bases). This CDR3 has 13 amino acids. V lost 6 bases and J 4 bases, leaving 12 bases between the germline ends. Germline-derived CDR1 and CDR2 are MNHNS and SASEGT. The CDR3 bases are TGTGCCAGCAGACAAGCCGGGGGCACTGAAGCTTTCTTT. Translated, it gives CASRQAGGTEAFF.

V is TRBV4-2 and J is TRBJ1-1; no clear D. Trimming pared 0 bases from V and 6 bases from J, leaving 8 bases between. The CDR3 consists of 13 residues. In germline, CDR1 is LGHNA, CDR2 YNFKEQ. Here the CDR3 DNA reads TGTGCCAGCAGCCAAGAGTCTCTGGCTGAAGCTTTCTTT. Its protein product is CASSQESLAEAFF.

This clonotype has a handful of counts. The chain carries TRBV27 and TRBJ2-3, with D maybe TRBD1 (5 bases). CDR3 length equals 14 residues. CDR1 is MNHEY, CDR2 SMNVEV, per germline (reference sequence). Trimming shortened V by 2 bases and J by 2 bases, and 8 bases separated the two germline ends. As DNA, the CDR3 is TGTGCCAGCAGTTTAGAGGACAACACAGATACGCAGTATTTT. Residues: CASSLEDNTDTQYF.

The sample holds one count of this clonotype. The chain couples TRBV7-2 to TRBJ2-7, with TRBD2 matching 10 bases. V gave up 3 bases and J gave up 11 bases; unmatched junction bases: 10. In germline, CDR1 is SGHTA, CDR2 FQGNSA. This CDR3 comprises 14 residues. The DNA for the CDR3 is TGTGCCAGCAGCTTGGTAGCGGGGGGCCGGGTGGAGTACTTC. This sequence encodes CASSLVAGGRVEYF. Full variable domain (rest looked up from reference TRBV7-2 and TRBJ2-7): GAGVSQSPSNKVTEKGKDVELRCDPISGHTALYWYRQSLGQGLEFLIYFQGNSAPDKSGLPSDRFSAERTGGSVSTLTIQRTQQEDSAVYLCASSLVAGGRVEYFGPGTRLTVT.

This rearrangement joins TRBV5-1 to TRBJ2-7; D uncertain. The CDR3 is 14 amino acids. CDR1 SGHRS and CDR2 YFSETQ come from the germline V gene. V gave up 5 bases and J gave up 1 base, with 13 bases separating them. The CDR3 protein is CASSGHLNSYEQYF. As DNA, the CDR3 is TGCGCCAGCAGTGGGCACCTCAATTCCTACGAGCAGTACTTC. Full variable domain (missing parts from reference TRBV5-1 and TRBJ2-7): KAGVTQTPRYLIKTRGQQVTLSCSPISGHRSVSWYQQTPGQGLQFLFEYFSETQRNKGNFPGRFSGRQFSNSRSEMNVSTLELGDSALYLCASSGHLNSYEQYFGPGTRLTVT.

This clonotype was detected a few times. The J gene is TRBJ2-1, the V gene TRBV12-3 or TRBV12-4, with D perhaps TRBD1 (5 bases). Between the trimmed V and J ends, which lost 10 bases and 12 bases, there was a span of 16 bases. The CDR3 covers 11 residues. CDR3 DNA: TGTGCCACCTCACAGGCATCGGGGCAGTTCTTC. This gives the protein CATSQASGQFF.

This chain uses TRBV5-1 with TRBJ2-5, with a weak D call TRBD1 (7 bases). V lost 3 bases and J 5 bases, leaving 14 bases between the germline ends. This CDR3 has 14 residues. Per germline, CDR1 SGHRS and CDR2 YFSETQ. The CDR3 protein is CASSWNAGGETQYF. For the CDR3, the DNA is TGCGCCAGCAGCTGGAACGCAGGGGGGGAGACCCAGTACTTC. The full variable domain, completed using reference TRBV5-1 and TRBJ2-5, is KAGVTQTPRYLIKTRGQQVTLSCSPISGHRSVSWYQQTPGQGLQFLFEYFSETQRNKGNFPGRFSGRQFSNSRSEMNVSTLELGDSALYLCASSWNAGGETQYFGPGTRLLVL.

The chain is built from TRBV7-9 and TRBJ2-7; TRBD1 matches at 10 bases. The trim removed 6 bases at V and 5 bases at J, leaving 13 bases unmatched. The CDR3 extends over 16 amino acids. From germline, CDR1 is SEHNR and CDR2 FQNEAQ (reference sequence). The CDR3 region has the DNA TGTGCCAGCAGTCGTACCCCGGGACAGGGGTTCAACGAGCAGTACTTC. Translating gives CASSRTPGQGFNEQYF. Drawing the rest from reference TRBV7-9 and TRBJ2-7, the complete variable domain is DTGVSQNPRHKITKRGQNVTFRCDPISEHNRLYWYRQTLGQGPEFLTYFQNEAQLEKSRLLSDRFSAERPKGSFSTLEIQRTEQGDSAMYLCASSRTPGQGFNEQYFGPGTRLTVT.

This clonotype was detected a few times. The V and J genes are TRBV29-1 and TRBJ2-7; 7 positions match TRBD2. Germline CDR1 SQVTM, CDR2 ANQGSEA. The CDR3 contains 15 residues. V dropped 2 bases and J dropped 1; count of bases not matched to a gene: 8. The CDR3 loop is CSVESTSQLSYEQYF. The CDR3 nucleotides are TGCAGCGTTGAATCGACTAGCCAACTTTCCTACGAGCAGTACTTC.

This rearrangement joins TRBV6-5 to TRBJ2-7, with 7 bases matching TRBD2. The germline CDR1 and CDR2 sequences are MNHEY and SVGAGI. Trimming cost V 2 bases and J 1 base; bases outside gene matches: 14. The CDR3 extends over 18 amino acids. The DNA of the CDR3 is TGTGCCAGCAGTTACGATGGGAGGGAGGGCATGGCTTCCTACGAGCAGTACTTC. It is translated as CASSYDGREGMASYEQYF.

The CDR3 DNA follows: TGCGCCAGCAGCCAAGACGCGGTTGGCGAGCAGTACTTC. This gives the protein CASSQDAVGEQYF. V usage is TRBV4-1 and J usage is TRBJ2-7, with no clear D. This CDR3 contains 13 residues. Per the germline V gene, CDR1 is MGHRA and CDR2 is YSYEKL. The germline V and J ends were trimmed by 0 bases and 6 bases, with 9 bases remaining between them.

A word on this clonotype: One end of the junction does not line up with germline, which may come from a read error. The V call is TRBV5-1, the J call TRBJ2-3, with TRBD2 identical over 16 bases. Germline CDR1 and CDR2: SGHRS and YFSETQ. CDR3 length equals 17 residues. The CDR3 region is CASSPGLAGGSRDTQYF. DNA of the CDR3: TGCGCAAGCAGCCCGGGACTAGCGGGGGGGTCCAGAGATACGCAGTATTTT.

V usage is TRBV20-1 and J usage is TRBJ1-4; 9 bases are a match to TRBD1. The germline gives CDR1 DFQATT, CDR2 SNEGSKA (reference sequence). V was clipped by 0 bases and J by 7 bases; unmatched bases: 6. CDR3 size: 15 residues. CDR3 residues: CSARDAGQGSEKLFF. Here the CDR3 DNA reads TGCAGTGCTAGAGATGCGGGACAGGGCTCTGAAAAACTGTTTTTT.

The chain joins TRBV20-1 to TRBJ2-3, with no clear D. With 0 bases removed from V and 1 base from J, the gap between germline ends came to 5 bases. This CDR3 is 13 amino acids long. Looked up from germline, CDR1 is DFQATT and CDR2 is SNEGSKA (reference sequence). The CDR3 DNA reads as TGCAGTGCTAGAGATCCGGGCACAGATACGCAGTATTTT. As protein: CSARDPGTDTQYF.